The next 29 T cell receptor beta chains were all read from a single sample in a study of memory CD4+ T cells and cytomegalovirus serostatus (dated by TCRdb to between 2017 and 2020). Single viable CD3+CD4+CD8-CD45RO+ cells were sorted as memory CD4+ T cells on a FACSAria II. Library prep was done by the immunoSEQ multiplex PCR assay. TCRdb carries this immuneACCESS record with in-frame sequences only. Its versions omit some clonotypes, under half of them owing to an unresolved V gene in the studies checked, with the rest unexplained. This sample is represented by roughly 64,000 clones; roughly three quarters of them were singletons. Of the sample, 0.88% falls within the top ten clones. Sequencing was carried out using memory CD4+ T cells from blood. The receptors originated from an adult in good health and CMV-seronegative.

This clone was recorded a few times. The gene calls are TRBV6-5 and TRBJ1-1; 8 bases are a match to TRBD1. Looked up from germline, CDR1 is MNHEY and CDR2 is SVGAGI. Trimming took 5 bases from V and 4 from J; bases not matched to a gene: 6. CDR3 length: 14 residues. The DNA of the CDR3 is TGTGCCAGCAGTAACAGGGGGTGGGTCACTGAAGCTTTCTTT. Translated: CASSNRGWVTEAFF.

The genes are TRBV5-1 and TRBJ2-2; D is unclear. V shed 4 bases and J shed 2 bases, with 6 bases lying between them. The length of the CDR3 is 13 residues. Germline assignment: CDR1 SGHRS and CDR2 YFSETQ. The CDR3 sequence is CASSPENTGELFF. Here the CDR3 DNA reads TGCGCCAGCAGCCCAGAAAACACCGGGGAGCTGTTTTTT.

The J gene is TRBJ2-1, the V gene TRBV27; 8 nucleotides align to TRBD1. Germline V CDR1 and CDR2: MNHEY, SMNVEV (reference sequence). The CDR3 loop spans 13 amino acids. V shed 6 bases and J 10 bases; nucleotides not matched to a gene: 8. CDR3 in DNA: TGTGCCAGCAGCCCCCGACAGGGGAGGGAGCAGTTCTTC. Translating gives CASSPRQGREQFF.

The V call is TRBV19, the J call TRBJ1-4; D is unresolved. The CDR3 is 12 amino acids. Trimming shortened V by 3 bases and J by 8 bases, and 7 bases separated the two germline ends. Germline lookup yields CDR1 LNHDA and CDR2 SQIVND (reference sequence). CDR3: CASSILGEKLFF. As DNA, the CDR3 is TGTGCCAGTAGTATCCTGGGGGAAAAACTGTTTTTT.

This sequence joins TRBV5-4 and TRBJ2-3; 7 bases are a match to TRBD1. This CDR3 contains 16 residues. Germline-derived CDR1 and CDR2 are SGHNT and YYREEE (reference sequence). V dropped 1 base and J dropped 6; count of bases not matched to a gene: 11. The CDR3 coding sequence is TGTGCCAGCAGCTTGACCGGGACAGTGATTCTGGATACGCAGTATTTT. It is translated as CASSLTGTVILDTQYF.

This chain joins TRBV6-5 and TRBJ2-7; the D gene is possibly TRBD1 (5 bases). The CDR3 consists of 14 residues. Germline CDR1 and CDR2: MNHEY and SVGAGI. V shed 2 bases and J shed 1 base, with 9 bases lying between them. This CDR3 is CASSYIDSSYEQYF. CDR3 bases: TGTGCCAGCAGTTACATAGACAGTTCCTACGAGCAGTACTTC.

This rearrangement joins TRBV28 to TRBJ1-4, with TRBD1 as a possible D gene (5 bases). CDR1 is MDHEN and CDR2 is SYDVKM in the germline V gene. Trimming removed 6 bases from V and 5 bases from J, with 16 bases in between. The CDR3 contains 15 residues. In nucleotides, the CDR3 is TGTGCCAGCAGCCCCGGCTGGCAGGGAAATGAAAAACTGTTTTTT. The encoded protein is CASSPGWQGNEKLFF.

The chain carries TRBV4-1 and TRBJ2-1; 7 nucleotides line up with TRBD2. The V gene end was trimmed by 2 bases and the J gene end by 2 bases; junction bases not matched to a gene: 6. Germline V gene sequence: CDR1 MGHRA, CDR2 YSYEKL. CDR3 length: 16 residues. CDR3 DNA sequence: TGCGCCAGCAGCCAACCTACTAGCGACCCCTACAATGAGCAGTTCTTC. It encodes CASSQPTSDPYNEQFF.

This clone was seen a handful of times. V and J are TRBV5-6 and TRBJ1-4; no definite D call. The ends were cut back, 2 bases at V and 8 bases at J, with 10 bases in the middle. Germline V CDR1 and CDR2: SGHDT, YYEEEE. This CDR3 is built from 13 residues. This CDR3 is CASSFFGQEKLFF. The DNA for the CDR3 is TGTGCCAGCAGCTTCTTCGGTCAAGAAAAACTGTTTTTT. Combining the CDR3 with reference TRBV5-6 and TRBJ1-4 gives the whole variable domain DAGVTQSPTHLIKTRGQQVTLRCSPKSGHDTVSWYQQALGQGPQFIFQYYEEEERQRGNFPDRFSGHQFPNYSSELNVNALLLGDSALYLCASSFFGQEKLFFGSGTQLSVL.

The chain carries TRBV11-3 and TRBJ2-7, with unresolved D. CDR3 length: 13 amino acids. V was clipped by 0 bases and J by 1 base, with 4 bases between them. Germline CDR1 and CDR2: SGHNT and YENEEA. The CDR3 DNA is TGTGCCAGCAGCTTAGATCGATCCTACGAGCAGTACTTC. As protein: CASSLDRSYEQYF.

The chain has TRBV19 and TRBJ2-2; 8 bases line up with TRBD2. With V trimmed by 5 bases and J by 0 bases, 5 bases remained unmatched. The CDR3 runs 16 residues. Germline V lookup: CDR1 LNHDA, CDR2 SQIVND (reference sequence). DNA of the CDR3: TGTGCCAGTAGTGATAGCGGGGTAACGAACACCGGGGAGCTGTTTTTT. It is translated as CASSDSGVTNTGELFF.

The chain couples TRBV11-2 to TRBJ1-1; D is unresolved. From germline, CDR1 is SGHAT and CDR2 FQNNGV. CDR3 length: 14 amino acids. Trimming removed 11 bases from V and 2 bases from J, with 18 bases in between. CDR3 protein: CASRVGVGNTEAFF. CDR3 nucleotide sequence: TGTGCCTCCCGGGTCGGGGTTGGTAACACTGAAGCTTTCTTT.

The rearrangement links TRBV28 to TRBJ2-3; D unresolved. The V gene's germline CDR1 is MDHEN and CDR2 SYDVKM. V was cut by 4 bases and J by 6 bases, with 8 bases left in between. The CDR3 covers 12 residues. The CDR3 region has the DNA TGTGCCAGCAGTTCCCCGCTGGATACGCAGTATTTT. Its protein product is CASSSPLDTQYF.

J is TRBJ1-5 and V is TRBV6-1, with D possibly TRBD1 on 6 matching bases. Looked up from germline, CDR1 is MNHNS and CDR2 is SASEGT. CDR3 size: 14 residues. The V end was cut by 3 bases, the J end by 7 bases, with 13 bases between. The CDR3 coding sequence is TGTGCCAGCAGTGATTCAGGGGCCTGGCAGCCCCAGCATTTT. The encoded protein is CASSDSGAWQPQHF.

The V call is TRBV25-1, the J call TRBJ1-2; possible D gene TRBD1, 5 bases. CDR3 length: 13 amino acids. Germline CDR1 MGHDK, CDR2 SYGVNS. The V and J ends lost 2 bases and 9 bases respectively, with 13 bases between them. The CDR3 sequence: CASSEGVWGRYTF. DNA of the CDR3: TGTGCCAGCAGTGAAGGGGTTTGGGGACGCTACACCTTC.

The CDR3: CASSGQGPVYEQYF. CDR3 in DNA: TGTGCCAGCAGCGGACAGGGGCCCGTCTACGAGCAGTACTTC. The chain is built from TRBV7-9 and TRBJ2-7; 9 bases match TRBD1. V shed 5 bases and J 3 bases; nucleotides not matched to a gene: 5. Germline CDR1 is SEHNR and CDR2 is FQNEAQ (reference sequence). The CDR3 contains 14 residues.

This CDR3 is CASSITSRRNYGYTF. For the CDR3, the DNA is TGTGCCAGTAGTATAACGAGCCGGCGTAACTATGGCTACACCTTC. The V call is TRBV19, the J call TRBJ1-2, with D unresolved. The V and J ends lost 2 bases and 1 base respectively, with 11 bases between them. Germline CDR1 and CDR2: LNHDA and SQIVND (reference sequence). The length of the CDR3 is 15 residues.

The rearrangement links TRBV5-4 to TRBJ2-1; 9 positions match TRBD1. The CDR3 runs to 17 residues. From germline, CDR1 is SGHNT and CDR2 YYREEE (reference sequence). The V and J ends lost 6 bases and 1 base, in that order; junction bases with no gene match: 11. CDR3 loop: CASTHGFGTGSYNEQFF. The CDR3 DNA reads TGTGCCAGCACCCATGGGTTCGGGACAGGGTCCTACAATGAGCAGTTCTTC.

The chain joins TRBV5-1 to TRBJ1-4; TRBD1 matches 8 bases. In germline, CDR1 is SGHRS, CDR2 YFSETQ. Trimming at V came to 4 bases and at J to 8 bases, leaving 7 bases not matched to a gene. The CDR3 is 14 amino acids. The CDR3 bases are TGCGCCAGCAGCGCCGGACAGGGAAACGAAAAACTGTTTTTT. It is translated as CASSAGQGNEKLFF. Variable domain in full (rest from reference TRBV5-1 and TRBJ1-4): KAGVTQTPRYLIKTRGQQVTLSCSPISGHRSVSWYQQTPGQGLQFLFEYFSETQRNKGNFPGRFSGRQFSNSRSEMNVSTLELGDSALYLCASSAGQGNEKLFFGSGTQLSVL.

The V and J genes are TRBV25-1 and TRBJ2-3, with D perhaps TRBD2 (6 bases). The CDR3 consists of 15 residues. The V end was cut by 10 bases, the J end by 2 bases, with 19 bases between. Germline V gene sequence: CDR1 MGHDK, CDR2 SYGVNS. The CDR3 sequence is CATATSSSVTDTQYF. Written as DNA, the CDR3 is TGTGCCACTGCGACTAGTTCGAGTGTCACAGATACGCAGTATTTT.

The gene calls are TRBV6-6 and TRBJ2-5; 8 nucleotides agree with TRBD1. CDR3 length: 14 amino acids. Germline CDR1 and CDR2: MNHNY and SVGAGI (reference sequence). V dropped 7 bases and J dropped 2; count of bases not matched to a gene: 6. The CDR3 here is CASTDRTGQETQYF. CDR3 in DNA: TGTGCCAGCACCGACCGGACAGGGCAAGAGACCCAGTACTTC.

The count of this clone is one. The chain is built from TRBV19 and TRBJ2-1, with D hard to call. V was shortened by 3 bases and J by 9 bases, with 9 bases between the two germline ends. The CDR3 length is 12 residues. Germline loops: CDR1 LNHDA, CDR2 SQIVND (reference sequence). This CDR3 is CASSMRGVEQFF. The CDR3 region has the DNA TGTGCCAGTAGTATGCGAGGAGTTGAGCAGTTCTTC.

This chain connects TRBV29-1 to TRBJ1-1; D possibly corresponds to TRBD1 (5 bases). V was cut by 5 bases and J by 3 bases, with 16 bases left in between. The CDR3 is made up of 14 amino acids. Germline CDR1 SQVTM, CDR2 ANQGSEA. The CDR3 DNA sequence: TGCAGCGTTTCTAGGGGCCCTCCGGACACTGAAGCTTTCTTT. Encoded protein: CSVSRGPPDTEAFF. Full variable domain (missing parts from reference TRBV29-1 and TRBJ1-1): SAVISQKPSRDICQRGTSLTIQCQVDSQVTMMFWYRQQPGQSLTLIATANQGSEATYESGFVIDKFPISRPNLTFSTLTVSNMSPEDSSIYLCSVSRGPPDTEAFFGQGTRLTVV.

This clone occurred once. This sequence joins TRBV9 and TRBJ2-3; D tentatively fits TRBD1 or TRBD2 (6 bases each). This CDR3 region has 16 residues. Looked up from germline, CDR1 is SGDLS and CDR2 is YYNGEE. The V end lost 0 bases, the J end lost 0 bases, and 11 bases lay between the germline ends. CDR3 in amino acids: CASSVARGRSTDTQYF. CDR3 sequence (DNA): TGTGCCAGCAGCGTAGCCCGGGGGCGGAGCACAGATACGCAGTATTTT.

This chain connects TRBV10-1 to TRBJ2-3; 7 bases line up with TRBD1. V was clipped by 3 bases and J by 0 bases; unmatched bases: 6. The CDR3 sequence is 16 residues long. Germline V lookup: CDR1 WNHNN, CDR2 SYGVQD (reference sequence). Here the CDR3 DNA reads TGCGCCAGCAGTGATACGAGACAGGGAAGCACAGATACGCAGTATTTT. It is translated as CASSDTRQGSTDTQYF.

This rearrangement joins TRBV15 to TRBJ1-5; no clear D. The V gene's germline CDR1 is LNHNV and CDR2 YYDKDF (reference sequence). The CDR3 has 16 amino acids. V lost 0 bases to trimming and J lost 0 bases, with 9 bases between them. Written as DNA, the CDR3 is TGTGCCACCAGCAGAGAGAAGGTTTATAGCAATCAGCCCCAGCATTTT. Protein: CATSREKVYSNQPQHF. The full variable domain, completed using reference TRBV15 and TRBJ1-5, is DAMVIQNPRYQVTQFGKPVTLSCSQTLNHNVMYWYQQKSSQAPKLLFHYYDKDFNNEADTPDNFQSRRPNTSFCFLDIRSPGLGDTAMYLCATSREKVYSNQPQHFGDGTRLSIL.

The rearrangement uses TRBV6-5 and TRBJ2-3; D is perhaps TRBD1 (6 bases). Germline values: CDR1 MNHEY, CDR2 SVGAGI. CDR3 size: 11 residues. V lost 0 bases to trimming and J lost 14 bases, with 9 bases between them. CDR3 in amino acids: CASSYSGALYF. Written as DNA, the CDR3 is TGTGCCAGCAGTTACTCGGGGGCGCTGTATTTT.

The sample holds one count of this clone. The CDR3 loop is CASSPGIRTAGNTIYF. The CDR3 DNA follows: TGTGCCAGCTCACCCGGTATCCGAACGGCTGGAAACACCATATATTTT. The chain couples TRBV18 to TRBJ1-3; no firm D call. The CDR3 loop spans 16 amino acids. V gave up 3 bases and J gave up 2 bases, with 14 bases separating them. CDR1 KGHSH and CDR2 LQKENI come from the germline V gene.

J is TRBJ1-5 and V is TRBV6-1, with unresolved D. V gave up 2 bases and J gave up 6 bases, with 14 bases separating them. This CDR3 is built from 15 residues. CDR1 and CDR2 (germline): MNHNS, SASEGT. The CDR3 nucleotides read TGTGCCAGCAGTGAAAGACCCCCGATCGCTCAGCCCCAGCATTTT. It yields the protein CASSERPPIAQPQHF.